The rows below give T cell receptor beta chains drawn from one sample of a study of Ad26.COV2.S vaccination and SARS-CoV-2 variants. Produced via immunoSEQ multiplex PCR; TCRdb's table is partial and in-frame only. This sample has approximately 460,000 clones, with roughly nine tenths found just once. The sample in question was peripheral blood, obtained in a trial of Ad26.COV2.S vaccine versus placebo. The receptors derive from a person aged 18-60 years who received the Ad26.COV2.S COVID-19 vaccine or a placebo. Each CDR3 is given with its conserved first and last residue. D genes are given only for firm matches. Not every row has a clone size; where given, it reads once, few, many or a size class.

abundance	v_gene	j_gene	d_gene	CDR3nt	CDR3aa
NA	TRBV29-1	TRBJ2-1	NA	TGCAGCGTCGACCCCTACAATGAGCAGTTCTTC	CSVDPYNEQFF
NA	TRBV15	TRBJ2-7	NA	TGTGCCACCAGCAGGGGGGACTTTTCCGACGAGCAGTACTTC	CATSRGDFSDEQYF
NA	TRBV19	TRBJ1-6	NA	TGTGCCAGTAGTGGGATAAGCTCCTATAATTCACCCCTCCACTTT	CASSGISSYNSPLHF
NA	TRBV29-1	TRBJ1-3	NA	TGCAGCGCCGGACTTTCGCTTGGAAACACCATATATTTT	CSAGLSLGNTIYF
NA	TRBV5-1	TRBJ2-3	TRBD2	TGCGCCAGCAGCTTGGGTGGGACTAGCGGGGCAGCGCAGTATTTT	CASSLGGTSGAAQYF
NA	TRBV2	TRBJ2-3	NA	TGTGCCAGCACCTCATACTCAGATACGCAGTATTTT	CASTSYSDTQYF
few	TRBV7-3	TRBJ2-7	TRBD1	TGTGCCAGCAGCCGGGACAGGGGCCACGAGCAGTACTTC	CASSRDRGHEQYF
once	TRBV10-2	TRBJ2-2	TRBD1	TGCGCCAGCAGCGGACAGGGGGCCCCAACCGGGGAGCTGTTTTTT	CASSGQGAPTGELFF
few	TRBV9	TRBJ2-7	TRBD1	TGTGCCAGCAGCGTAGCGCCCTCGGGACAGGGGGGCGAGCAGTACTTC	CASSVAPSGQGGEQYF
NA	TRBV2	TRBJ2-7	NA	TGTGCCAGCAGTCTCTACTACGAGCAGTACTTC	CASSLYYEQYF
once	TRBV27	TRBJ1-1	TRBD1	TGTGCCAGCAGTTTCGACAGGGGGAACACTGAAGCTTTCTTT	CASSFDRGNTEAFF
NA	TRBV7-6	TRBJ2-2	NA	TGTGCCAGCAGCTTACCTAGCTCCTACACCGGGGAGCTGTTTTTT	CASSLPSSYTGELFF
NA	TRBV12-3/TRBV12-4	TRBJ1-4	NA	TGTGCCAGTCAACCGGACGATGAAAAACTGTTCTTT	CASQPDDEKLFF
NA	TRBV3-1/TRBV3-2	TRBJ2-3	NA	TGTGCCAGCAGCCAAGAAGGCCCACTCTGGCACACAGATACGCAGTATTTT	CASSQEGPLWHTDTQYF
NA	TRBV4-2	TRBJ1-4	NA	TGTGCCAGCAGCTTAAGAGATGGCAGGGGCCTAGCAACTAATGAAAAACTGTTTTTT	CASSLRDGRGLATNEKLFF
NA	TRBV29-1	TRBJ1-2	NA	TGCAGCGTTGAAGATCGATCTGGCTACACCTTC	CSVEDRSGYTF
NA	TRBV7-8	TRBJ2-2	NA	TGTGCCAGCAAGCTAAGGGGTCTCCAGATGTCCGGGGAGCTGTTTTTT	CASKLRGLQMSGELFF
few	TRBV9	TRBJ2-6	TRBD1	TGTGCCAGCAGCGTAGGGACAGGGGGCGCTTCTGGGGCCAACGTCCTGACTTTC	CASSVGTGGASGANVLTF
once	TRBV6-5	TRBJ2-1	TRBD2	TGTGCCAGCACTAGACTAGCGGGGTACAATGAGCAGTTCTTC	CASTRLAGYNEQFF
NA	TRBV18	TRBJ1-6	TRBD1	TGTGCCAGCTCACCCGCGGGACAGGGTAGTTCACCCCTCCACTTT	CASSPAGQGSSPLHF
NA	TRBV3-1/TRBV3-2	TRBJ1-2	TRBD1	TGTGCCAGCAGCTGGCGGGACAGTCGGTACTATGGCTACACCTTC	CASSWRDSRYYGYTF
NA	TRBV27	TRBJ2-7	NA	TGTGCCAGCAGTACGACAGAAACCCTAATCTACGAGCAGTACTTC	CASSTTETLIYEQYF
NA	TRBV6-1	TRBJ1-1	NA	TGTGCCAGCAGTGAAGTAAGCAGGAACACTGAAGCTTTCTTT	CASSEVSRNTEAFF
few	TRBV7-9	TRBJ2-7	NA	TGTGCCAGCAGCTTAAACGGAAACTACGAGCAGTACTTC	CASSLNGNYEQYF
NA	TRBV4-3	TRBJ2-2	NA	TGCGCCAGCAGCCAAGATCTGCGGGGTACCGGGGAGCTGTTTTTT	CASSQDLRGTGELFF
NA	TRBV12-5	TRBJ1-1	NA	TGTGCTAGTGGTCTAGAACAGGAGAACACTGAAGCTTTCTTT	CASGLEQENTEAFF
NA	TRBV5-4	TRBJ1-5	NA	TGTGCCAGCAGCTTGGACGGCGGTTTTGGCAATCAGCCCCAGCATTTT	CASSLDGGFGNQPQHF
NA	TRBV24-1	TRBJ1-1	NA	TGTGCCACCAGGGCGGAAGCTAACACTGAAGCTTTCTTT	CATRAEANTEAFF
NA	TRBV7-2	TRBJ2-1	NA	TGTGCCAGCAGCTTAGGTAGTAGCGTTTACAATGAGCAGTTCTTC	CASSLGSSVYNEQFF
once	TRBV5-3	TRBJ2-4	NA	TGTGCCAGAAGCTTGGTTCCGGCAGCGAAAGCCAAAAACATTCAGTACTTC	CARSLVPAAKAKNIQYF
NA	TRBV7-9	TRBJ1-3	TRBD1	TGTGCCAGCAGCTTTAGTGGGACAGGGGGCTCTGGAAACACCATATATTTT	CASSFSGTGGSGNTIYF
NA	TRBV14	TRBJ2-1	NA	TGTGCCAGCAGCCATTTTTTAGCGACCTACAATGAGCAGTTCTTC	CASSHFLATYNEQFF
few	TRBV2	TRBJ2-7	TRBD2	TGTGCCAGCAGTGAAGCCGTCGGGGGGAGGTACGAGCAGTACTTC	CASSEAVGGRYEQYF
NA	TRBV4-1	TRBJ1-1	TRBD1	TGCGCCAGCGCCGAGCAGGGGTTCCGACAGGGCAAAATACTCATCACTGAAGCTTTCTTT	CASAEQGFRQGKILITEAFF
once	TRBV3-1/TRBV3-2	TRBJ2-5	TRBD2	TGTGCCAGCAGCCAAGTGGTTGGCGGGGGGGCCTCTAGTGAGACCCAGTACTTC	CASSQVVGGGASSETQYF
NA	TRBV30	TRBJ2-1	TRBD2	TGTGCCTGGAGTTCACCCGGGACTAGCTGGAATGAGCAGTTCTTC	CAWSSPGTSWNEQFF
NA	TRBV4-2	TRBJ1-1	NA	TGTGCCAGCAGCCAAGAGGACAGACGGGACACTGAAGCTTTCTTT	CASSQEDRRDTEAFF
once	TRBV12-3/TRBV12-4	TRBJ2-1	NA	TGTGCCAGCCGACTTAGCTCCTACAATGAGCAGTTCTTC	CASRLSSYNEQFF
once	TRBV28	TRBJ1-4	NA	TGTGCCAGCAGTTTTTTAAGGGGTGATGAAAAACTGTTTTTT	CASSFLRGDEKLFF
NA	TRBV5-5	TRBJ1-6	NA	TGTGCCAGCAGCTCCTATAATTCACCCCTCCACTTT	CASSSYNSPLHF
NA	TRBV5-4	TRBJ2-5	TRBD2	TGTGCCAGCAGCTTGCGACTAGCGGCGGGCCAAGAGACCCAGTACTTC	CASSLRLAAGQETQYF
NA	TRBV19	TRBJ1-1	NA	TGTGCCAGTAGTATAGATCGGTCAGGGGCGGCCACTGAAGCTTTCTTT	CASSIDRSGAATEAFF
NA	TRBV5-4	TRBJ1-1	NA	TGTGCCAGCAGCTTTTGGACCACTCCGGGAGCTTTCTTT	CASSFWTTPGAFF
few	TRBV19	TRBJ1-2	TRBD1	TGTGCCAGTAGAACCACAGGGGACTATGGCTACACCTTC	CASRTTGDYGYTF
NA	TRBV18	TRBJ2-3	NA	TGTGCCAGCTCACCGGGGGGCGCAGATACGCAGTATTTT	CASSPGGADTQYF
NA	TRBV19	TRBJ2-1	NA	TGTGCCAGTAGTATGCAAGGGACAAACAATGAGCAGTTCTTC	CASSMQGTNNEQFF
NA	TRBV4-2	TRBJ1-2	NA	TGTGCCAGCAGCCAAGAGGGGAGTACAGGCGCCGCTAACTATGGCTACACCTTC	CASSQEGSTGAANYGYTF
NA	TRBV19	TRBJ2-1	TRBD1	TGTGCCAGTAGTAAAGAACAGGGGAGACCCTACAATGAGCAGTTCTTC	CASSKEQGRPYNEQFF
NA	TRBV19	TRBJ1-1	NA	TGTGCCAGTTTAGAGTCCACGAGGACTGAAGCTTTCTTT	CASLESTRTEAFF
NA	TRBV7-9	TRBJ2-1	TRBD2	TGTGCCACCCCGCTAGCGGGGGCCTACAATGAGCAGTTCTTC	CATPLAGAYNEQFF
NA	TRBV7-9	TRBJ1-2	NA	TGTGCCAGCAGCTTAGCCATCTCCGATTACTATGGCTACACCTTC	CASSLAISDYYGYTF